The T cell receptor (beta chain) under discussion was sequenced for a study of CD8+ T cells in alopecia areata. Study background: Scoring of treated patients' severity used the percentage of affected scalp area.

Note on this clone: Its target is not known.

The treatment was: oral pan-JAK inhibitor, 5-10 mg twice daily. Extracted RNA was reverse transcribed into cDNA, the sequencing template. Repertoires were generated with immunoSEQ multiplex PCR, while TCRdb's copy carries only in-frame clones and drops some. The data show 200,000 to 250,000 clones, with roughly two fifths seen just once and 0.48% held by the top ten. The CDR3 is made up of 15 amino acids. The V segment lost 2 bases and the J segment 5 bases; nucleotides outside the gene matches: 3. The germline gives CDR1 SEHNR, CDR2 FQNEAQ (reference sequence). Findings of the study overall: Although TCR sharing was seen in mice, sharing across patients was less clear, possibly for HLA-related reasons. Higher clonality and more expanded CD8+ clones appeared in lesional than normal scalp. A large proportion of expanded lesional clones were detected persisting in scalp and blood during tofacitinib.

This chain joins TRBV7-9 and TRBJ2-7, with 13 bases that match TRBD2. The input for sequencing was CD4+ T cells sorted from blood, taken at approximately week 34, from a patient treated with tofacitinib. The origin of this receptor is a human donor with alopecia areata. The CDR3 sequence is CASSLRLAGGDEQYF. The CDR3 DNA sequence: TGTGCCAGCAGCTTAAGACTAGCGGGAGGAGACGAGCAGTACTTC.